This T cell receptor (beta chain) was sequenced for a study of HIV-infected patients and healthy controls. This clonotype was seen repeatedly, ten times or more. TCRdb redid the calling of the 5' RACE reads with MiXCR, one entry per CDR3 protein. The sample gives under 20,000 distinct CDR3 sequences, 16% of which show up once; 24% is in the top ten. The germline V gene encodes CDR1 WSHSY and CDR2 SAAADI. The CDR3 loop spans 11 amino acids. The V and J ends lost 7 bases and 12 bases respectively, with 16 bases between them. The TCR originated in a human donor in good health. The sample was CD8+ T cells from blood. This chain joins TRBV10-2 and TRBJ2-7, with D possibly being TRBD1 (6 bases). CDR3 residues: CASTGTRGLYF. For the CDR3, the DNA is TGCGCCAGCACCGGGACAAGGGGTCTGTACTTC.